This passage covers 5 T cell receptor beta chains from one sample sequenced in a study of blood T cell repertoires in COVID-19. Clones were sequenced by immunoSEQ multiplex PCR, and TCRdb holds only the in-frame ones, with some missing. The table has a few hundred thousand clones, roughly 90% seen once. The specimen sequenced was peripheral blood. Source of these receptors: a woman aged 25 to 39 with COVID-19, enrolled during active disease.

J is TRBJ2-5 and V is TRBV20-1; D not certain. This CDR3 spans 10 amino acids. From germline, CDR1 is DFQATT and CDR2 SNEGSKA (reference sequence). Trimming left V 3 bases short and J 4 bases short, with 3 bases between. The CDR3 protein is CSASGETQYF. The CDR3 coding sequence is TGCAGTGCTAGCGGAGAGACCCAGTACTTC.

The chain couples TRBV4-1 to TRBJ2-2; 9 bases fit TRBD1. CDR3 size: 15 residues. Losses at the gene ends were 7 bases for V and 4 bases for J; bases not matched to a gene: 7. CDR1 MGHRA and CDR2 YSYEKL come from the germline V gene. CDR3 sequence: CASTLQGAGTGELFF. The CDR3 nucleotides read TGCGCCAGCACCCTACAGGGGGCCGGCACCGGGGAGCTGTTTTTT.

This rearrangement joins TRBV19 to TRBJ2-3, with 8 bases fitting TRBD2. Per the germline V gene, CDR1 is LNHDA and CDR2 is SQIVND (reference sequence). The CDR3 has 15 residues. V gave up 6 bases and J gave up 3 bases; unmatched junction bases: 8. CDR3 loop: CASSSLADQTDTQYF. Written as DNA, the CDR3 is TGTGCCAGTAGCTCACTAGCGGACCAAACAGATACGCAGTATTTT.

The chain uses TRBV23-1 and TRBJ2-3, with D unresolved. TRBV23-1 is an ORF for which the function is uncertain. CDR3 length: 19 amino acids. The ends were cut back, 2 bases at V and 0 bases at J, with 21 bases in the middle. The CDR3 spells CASSQGPRPDKCSTDTQYF. As DNA, the CDR3 is TGCGCCAGCAGTCAAGGTCCCAGGCCAGATAAATGTAGCACAGATACGCAGTATTTT.

V is TRBV19 and J is TRBJ2-1, with D perhaps matching TRBD2 (6 bases). The CDR3 spans 14 residues. The germline V and J ends were trimmed by 3 bases and 5 bases, with 11 bases remaining between them. Germline CDR1 reads LNHDA; CDR2 reads SQIVND (reference sequence). This CDR3 is CASSIRGAHNEQFF. As DNA, the CDR3 is TGTGCCAGTAGTATTCGCGGGGCCCACAATGAGCAGTTCTTC.